The rows below give T cell receptor beta chains drawn from one sample of a study of blood T cell repertoires in COVID-19. Clones were sequenced by immunoSEQ multiplex PCR, and TCRdb holds only the in-frame ones, with some missing. The data contain around 320,000 clones, about 90% of them singletons. Sequenced: PBMCs or T cells enriched from blood (not recorded which). The receptors come from a woman aged 18-30 years with acute COVID-19. CDR3s include the opening cysteine and the closing phenylalanine or tryptophan. Each record gives: clone size, J gene, V gene, D gene, CDR3 protein, CDR3 DNA. The D gene is left open where the match is weak. Where a row states a size, it is once, few, many or the class of an expanded clone; other rows omit it.

. TRBJ1-1 TRBV28 TRBD1 CASRMTGGYTEAFF TGTGCCAGCAGGATGACAGGGGGGTACACTGAAGCTTTCTTT
once TRBJ2-3 TRBV9 TRBD2 CASSEGGTSGRTDTQYF TGTGCCAGCAGCGAGGGGGGGACTAGCGGACGCACAGATACGCAGTATTTT
. TRBJ1-4 TRBV27 TRBD1 CASRPGQGAGGVREKLFF TGTGCCAGCAGACCGGGACAGGGGGCGGGAGGGGTACGAGAAAAACTGTTTTTT
. TRBJ2-7 TRBV5-6 . CASSLGSSYEQYF TGTGCCAGCAGCTTGGGTAGCTCCTACGAGCAGTACTTC
. TRBJ1-1 TRBV5-6 . CASSFTGTTPIGAFF TGTGCCAGCAGCTTCACCGGGACTACTCCTATCGGGGCTTTCTTT
. TRBJ1-5 TRBV30 TRBD1 CAWSEDRGNQPQHF TGTGCCTGGAGTGAGGACAGGGGCAATCAGCCCCAGCATTTT
many TRBJ2-5 TRBV5-1 . CASSLGQDQETQYF TGCGCCAGCAGCTTGGGACAGGACCAAGAGACCCAGTACTTC
. TRBJ1-6 TRBV3-1/TRBV3-2 . CASSHGSALHF TGTGCCAGCAGCCACGGTTCGGCCCTCCACTTT
. TRBJ2-3 TRBV28 . CASRRHGKADTQYF TGTGCCAGCAGAAGACACGGCAAGGCAGATACGCAGTATTTT
. TRBJ2-3 TRBV28 TRBD2 CASSSVGGHWGTDTQYF TGTGCCAGCAGTTCGGTGGGAGGGCATTGGGGCACAGATACGCAGTATTTT
. TRBJ1-2 TRBV28 TRBD1 CASSFGGGGDYGYTF TGTGCCAGCAGTTTCGGAGGGGGCGGAGACTATGGCTACACCTTC
. TRBJ2-5 TRBV29-1 TRBD2 CSVSAGVRVETQYF TGCAGCGTCTCGGCGGGAGTCCGGGTAGAGACCCAGTACTTC
. TRBJ2-2 TRBV18 . CASSPGVRTGELFF TGTGCCAGCTCTCCCGGAGTTCGGACCGGGGAGCTGTTTTTT
. TRBJ2-1 TRBV19 TRBD2 CASSPGLAGNEQFF TGTGCCTCGTCTCCGGGGCTAGCGGGAAATGAGCAGTTCTTC
. TRBJ1-4 TRBV19 . CASSITGQFLNEKLFF TGTGCCAGTAGTATTACCGGACAGTTTCTTAATGAAAAACTGTTTTTT
few TRBJ1-1 TRBV7-9 . CASSLEIENTEAFF TGTGCCAGCAGCTTAGAAATAGAGAACACTGAAGCTTTCTTT
. TRBJ1-1 TRBV6-5 TRBD1 CASTRGDATEAFF TGTGCCAGCACCAGGGGGGACGCCACTGAAGCTTTCTTT
. TRBJ2-7 TRBV6-1 . CASSELRGAYEQYF TGTGCCAGCAGTGAACTAAGGGGTGCCTACGAGCAGTACTTC
. TRBJ1-2 TRBV6-5 . CASRTRQTNYGYTF TGTGCCAGCAGAACAAGACAAACTAACTATGGCTACACCTTC
. TRBJ2-1 TRBV5-6 TRBD1 CASRGQGAGYEQFF TGTGCCAGCAGGGGACAGGGGGCGGGATATGAGCAGTTCTTC
. TRBJ2-1 TRBV6-5 . CASISPGTYNEQFF TGTGCCAGCATCTCTCCCGGGACCTACAATGAGCAGTTCTTC
. TRBJ2-1 TRBV28 TRBD1 CASTETGNSYNEQFF TGTGCCAGCACCGAGACAGGGAACTCCTACAATGAGCAGTTCTTC
once TRBJ1-2 TRBV7-9 . CASSLQGGYTF TGTGCCAGCAGCCTACAGGGAGGCTACACCTTC
. TRBJ1-2 TRBV12-3/TRBV12-4 . CASSSPGYGYTF TGTGCCAGCAGTTCGCCAGGGTATGGCTACACCTTC
. TRBJ2-7 TRBV28 . CASSPLGATRSYEQYF TGTGCCAGCAGTCCACTGGGGGCGACGCGGTCCTACGAGCAGTACTTC
. TRBJ1-2 TRBV28 . CASSLAPHYGYTF TGTGCCAGCAGTTTAGCGCCCCACTATGGCTACACCTTC
. TRBJ1-2 TRBV9 TRBD1 CASSSRDRDSGYTF TGTGCCAGCAGCTCCCGGGACAGGGATAGTGGCTACACCTTC
. TRBJ1-5 TRBV28 TRBD1 CASSLMGQGNQPQHF TGTGCCAGCAGCTTAATGGGACAGGGCAATCAGCCCCAGCATTTT
. TRBJ1-2 TRBV5-1 . CASSLDRGSPYGYTF TGCGCCAGCAGCTTGGACCGGGGAAGCCCTTATGGCTACACCTTC
. TRBJ2-7 TRBV19 TRBD1 CASSMDRDNEQYF TGTGCCAGTAGTATGGACAGGGACAACGAGCAGTACTTC
. TRBJ2-1 TRBV19 . CASSIPNRAHEQFF TGTGCCAGTAGTATTCCCAACAGGGCCCATGAGCAGTTCTTC
. TRBJ1-1 TRBV7-9 TRBD1 CASQGQGLGTEAFF TGTGCCAGTCAGGGACAGGGTCTGGGCACTGAAGCTTTCTTT
. TRBJ1-3 TRBV10-3 . CAISESTSSGNTIYF TGTGCCATCAGTGAGTCAACAAGCTCTGGAAACACCATATATTTT
. TRBJ2-1 TRBV12-5 TRBD2 CASGLLAGGVNEQFF TGTGCTAGTGGTTTACTAGCGGGAGGGGTGAATGAGCAGTTCTTC
. TRBJ2-1 TRBV19 TRBD2 CASSRPSGMFDEQFF TGTGCCAGTAGTCGGCCTAGCGGGATGTTCGATGAGCAGTTCTTC
. TRBJ2-3 TRBV3-1/TRBV3-2 TRBD2 CASSQSAGEADTQYF TGTGCCAGCAGCCAATCAGCGGGAGAGGCCGATACGCAGTATTTT
. TRBJ2-3 TRBV7-3 . CASSFNLAENTDTQYF TGTGCCAGCAGCTTCAACTTAGCGGAGAACACAGATACGCAGTATTTT